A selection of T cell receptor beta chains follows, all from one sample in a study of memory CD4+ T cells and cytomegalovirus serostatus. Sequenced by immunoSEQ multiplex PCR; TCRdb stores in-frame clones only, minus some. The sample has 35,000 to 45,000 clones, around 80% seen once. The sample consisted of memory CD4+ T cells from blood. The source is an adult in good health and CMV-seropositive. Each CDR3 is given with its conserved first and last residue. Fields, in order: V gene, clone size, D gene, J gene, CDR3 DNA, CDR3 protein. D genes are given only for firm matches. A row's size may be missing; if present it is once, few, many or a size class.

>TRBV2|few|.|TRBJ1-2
TGTGCCAGCAGTAAGGAGGGCCTCTATGGCTACACCTTC
CASSKEGLYGYTF
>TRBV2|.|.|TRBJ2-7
TGTGCCAGCAGACCGGACGGATCCTACGAGCAGTACTTC
CASRPDGSYEQYF
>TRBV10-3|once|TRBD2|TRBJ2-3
TGTGCCATCAGTGAGTCTTTAGCGGGAGGGCCTGGTACGCAGTATTTT
CAISESLAGGPGTQYF
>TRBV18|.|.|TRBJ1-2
TGTGCCAGCTCACCCCCGGTCCTCTATGGCTACACCTTC
CASSPPVLYGYTF
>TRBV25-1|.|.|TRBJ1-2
TGTGCCAGCATGAGGCAGAACTATGGCTACACCTTC
CASMRQNYGYTF
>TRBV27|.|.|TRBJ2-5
TGTGCCAGCAGCCCGGGGGACAGCCAAGAGACCCAGTACTTC
CASSPGDSQETQYF
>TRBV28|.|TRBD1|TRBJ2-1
TGTGCCAGCACCACACAGGGGGCCGAGTCGGATGAGCAGTTCTTC
CASTTQGAESDEQFF
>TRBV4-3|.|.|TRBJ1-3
TGCGCCAGCAGCCAAGATAGGTCCGGAAACACCATATATTTT
CASSQDRSGNTIYF
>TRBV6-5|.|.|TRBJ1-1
TGTGCCAGTCGGTCTAGGGGGGTTTGGACTGAAGCTTTCTTT
CASRSRGVWTEAFF
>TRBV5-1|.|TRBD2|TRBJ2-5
TGCGCCAGCGGACCCGGGACTAGCGGCGGACAAGAGACCCAGTACTTC
CASGPGTSGGQETQYF
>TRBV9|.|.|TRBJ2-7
TGTGCCAGCAGCGTAGCTTTCAGTTCGTCCCACGAGCAGTACTTC
CASSVAFSSSHEQYF
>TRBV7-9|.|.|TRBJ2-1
TGTGCCAGCAGCTTGTTCATGGACACGAATGAGCAGTTCTTC
CASSLFMDTNEQFF
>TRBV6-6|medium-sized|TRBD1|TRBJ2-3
TGTGCCAGCAGTTACTCGGACAGGGTGTCAGATACGCAGTATTTT
CASSYSDRVSDTQYF
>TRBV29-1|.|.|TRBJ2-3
TGCAGCGTTGGGCAAAGGGGTACAGATACGCAGTATTTT
CSVGQRGTDTQYF
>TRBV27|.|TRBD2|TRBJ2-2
TGTGCCAGCAGACCTAACCGGGGGAGGGGAAACACCGGGGAGCTGTTTTTT
CASRPNRGRGNTGELFF
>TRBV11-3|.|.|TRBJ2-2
TGTGCCAGCAGCTTATTGGGAGGTCGGGAGCTGTTTTTT
CASSLLGGRELFF
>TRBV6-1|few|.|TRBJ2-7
TGTGCCAGCAGTGACAGGGGGCAGTACTTC
CASSDRGQYF
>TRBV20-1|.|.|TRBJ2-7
TGCAGTGGACTAGCCTACGAGCAGTACTTC
CSGLAYEQYF
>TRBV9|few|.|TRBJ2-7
TGTGCCAGCAGCGCCGGACTAGAGCAGTACTTC
CASSAGLEQYF
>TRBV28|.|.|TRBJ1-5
TGTGCCAGCGGGTACACGGTGGGTCAGCCCCAGCATTTT
CASGYTVGQPQHF
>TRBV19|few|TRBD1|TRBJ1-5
TGTGCCAGTAGTAAGAGAACAGGGGGGGTGGGTGACCAGCATTTT
CASSKRTGGVGDQHF
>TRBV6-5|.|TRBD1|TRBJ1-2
TGTGCCACCGCCCGGCAGGGGGCGAGCGACTATGGCTACACCTTC
CATARQGASDYGYTF
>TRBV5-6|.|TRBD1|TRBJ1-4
TGTGCCAGCAGCCAACAGGGGTCAAAACTGTTTTTT
CASSQQGSKLFF
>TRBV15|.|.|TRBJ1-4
TGTGCCACCAGTCGTCTTGGGGGGGAGGGTGAAAAACTGTTTTTT
CATSRLGGEGEKLFF
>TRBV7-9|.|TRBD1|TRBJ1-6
TGTGCCAGCAGCCCTCCGGACAGGGACAATTCACCCCTCCACTTT
CASSPPDRDNSPLHF
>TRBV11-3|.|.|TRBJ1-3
TGTGCCAGCAGCCCCCGGGGGGGGCCGGCTTCTGGAAACACCATATATTTT
CASSPRGGPASGNTIYF
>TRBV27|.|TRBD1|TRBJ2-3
TGTGCCAGCCGTCTTCAGGGGGTCACAGATACGCAGTATTTT
CASRLQGVTDTQYF
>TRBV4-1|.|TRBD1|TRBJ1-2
TGCGCCAGCAGCCAAGGGCCAGGGGGTGGCTACACCTTC
CASSQGPGGGYTF
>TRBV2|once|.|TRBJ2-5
TGTGCCAGCACTCCGGGGTCCCAAGAGACCCAGTACTTC
CASTPGSQETQYF
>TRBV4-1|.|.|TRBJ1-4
TGCGCCAGCAGCCAAGACGAGGCGTTAGAAAAACTGTTTTTT
CASSQDEALEKLFF
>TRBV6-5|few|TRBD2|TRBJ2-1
TGTGCCAGCAGTAGGAGACTAGCGGGACCTAATGAGCAGTTCTTC
CASSRRLAGPNEQFF
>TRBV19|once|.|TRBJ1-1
TGTGCCACAAAACGGGGTTTGGGTTCCACTGAAGCTTTCTTT
CATKRGLGSTEAFF
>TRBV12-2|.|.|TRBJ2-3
TGTGCAAGTCGCCCGAGGACAGGGGGTTCAGGTTGTGACGCAGATACGCAGTATTTT
CASRPRTGGSGCDADTQYF
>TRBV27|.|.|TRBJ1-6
TGTGCCAGCAGTTCCCGCGGGGGGAATTCACCCCTCCACTTT
CASSSRGGNSPLHF
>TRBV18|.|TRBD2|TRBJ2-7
TGTGCCAGCTCGCCCAGCGGGACGGGGGTTTACGAGCAGTACTTC
CASSPSGTGVYEQYF
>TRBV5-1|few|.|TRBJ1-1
TGCGCCAGCAGCTTGGGCGGGATGGGCACTGAAGCTTTCTTT
CASSLGGMGTEAFF
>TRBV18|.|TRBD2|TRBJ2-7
TGTGCCAGCTCAAGTGGAGAGACTAGCGGGAGCCTACTGCTCTTC
CASSSGETSGSLLLF
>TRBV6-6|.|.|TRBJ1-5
TGTGCCAGCAGTTACTGGGGTCAGCCCCAGCATTTT
CASSYWGQPQHF
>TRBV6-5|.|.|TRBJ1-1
TGTGCCAGCAGTTCTGTGAACACTGAAGCTTTCTTT
CASSSVNTEAFF
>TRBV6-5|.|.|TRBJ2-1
TGTGCCAGCAGTTACGACGGTGTTGCTGAGCAGTTCTTC
CASSYDGVAEQFF
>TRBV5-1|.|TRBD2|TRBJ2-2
TGCGCCAGCAGTGGACTAGCGGGGGCAGGGGCCGGGGAGCTGTTTTTT
CASSGLAGAGAGELFF
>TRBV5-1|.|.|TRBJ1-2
TGCGCCAGCAGACCCTCAATCTTGAGGGACGATGGCTACACCTTC
CASRPSILRDDGYTF
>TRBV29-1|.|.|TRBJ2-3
TGCAGCACAGATACAGATACGCAGTATTTT
CSTDTDTQYF
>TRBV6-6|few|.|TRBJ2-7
TGTGCCAGCAGTTCCTCCATGGGATCCTACGAGCAGTACTTC
CASSSSMGSYEQYF
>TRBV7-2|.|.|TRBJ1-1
TGTGCCAGCAGCCAAATCGAAGCTTTCTTT
CASSQIEAFF
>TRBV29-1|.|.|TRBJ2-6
TGCAGCGTTGTAGGGCAGAATTCTATTTCTGGGGCCAACGTCCTGACTTTC
CSVVGQNSISGANVLTF
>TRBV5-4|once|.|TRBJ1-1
TGTGCCAGCAGCTCAACCCTACAAGGGAACACTGAAGCTTTCTTT
CASSSTLQGNTEAFF
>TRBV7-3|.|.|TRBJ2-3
TGTGCCAGCAGCTTAGACCCAGGCACAGATACGCAGTATTTT
CASSLDPGTDTQYF
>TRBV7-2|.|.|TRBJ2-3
TGTGCCAGCAGCACGAGCACAGGGCTGGATACGCAGTATTTT
CASSTSTGLDTQYF
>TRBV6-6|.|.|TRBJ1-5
TGTGCCAGCAGTTATTCGTTGTATAGCAATCAGCCCCAGCATTTT
CASSYSLYSNQPQHF
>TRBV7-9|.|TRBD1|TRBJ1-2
TGTGCCAGCAGCAAACAGGGGGCCCACTATGGCTACACCTTC
CASSKQGAHYGYTF